These T cell receptor beta chains were read from a single sample in a study of blood T cell repertoires in COVID-19. Here immunoSEQ multiplex PCR was the method, and the copy in TCRdb shows in-frame clones only, minus some. The sample records about 270,000 clones, more than 70% being singletons. Input material: peripheral blood. The receptors shown here come from a woman aged 18-29 years with acute or convalescent COVID-19. Each CDR3 is given with its conserved first and last residue. A D gene is named only where the DNA matches it firmly. For some rows the clone size is stated as once, few or many, or as a class when expanded; others skip it.

len	v_gene	j_gene	d_gene	abundance	CDR3nt	CDR3aa
14	TRBV10-3	TRBJ1-5	TRBD1	once	TGTGCCATCAGTGAGACAGGGGAGGTGAGGCCCCAGCATTTT	CAISETGEVRPQHF
16	TRBV7-6	TRBJ2-1	-	-	TGTGCCAGCAGCTTAGGGGGTAGCGGAGCGTACAATGAGCAGTTCTTC	CASSLGGSGAYNEQFF
16	TRBV4-3	TRBJ1-2	TRBD1	-	TGCGCCAGCAGCCAGACCGGCGCCGGGACAGGGTATGGCTACACCTTC	CASSQTGAGTGYGYTF
13	TRBV29-1	TRBJ1-5	-	few	TGCAGCGTTGCAGGGCAGGAAAGTCAGCCCCAGCATTTT	CSVAGQESQPQHF
14	TRBV13	TRBJ2-7	TRBD1	-	TGTGCCAGCAGCTTAGGGACAGGGTTTATCGAGCAGTACTTC	CASSLGTGFIEQYF
14	TRBV13	TRBJ1-6	TRBD1	-	TGTGCCAGCAGGCTGACAGGGGGAGGTTCACCCCTCCACTTT	CASRLTGGGSPLHF
19	TRBV21-1	TRBJ2-5	-	-	TGTGCCAGCAGCAACCCCTGCCTGGGGACAGGGGGCCGGGGAGAGACCCAGTACTTC	CASSNPCLGTGGRGETQYF
15	TRBV5-6	TRBJ1-6	-	-	TGTGCCAGCATCCAAATGGGGGGAAGGCATTCACCCCTCCACTTT	CASIQMGGRHSPLHF
14	TRBV6-5	TRBJ2-3	TRBD1	-	TGTGCCAGCAGGAGGACAGGGGGCACAGATACGCAGTATTTT	CASRRTGGTDTQYF
15	TRBV5-4	TRBJ2-7	TRBD1	-	TGTGCCAGCGGTTGGGACAGGGCCAACTCCTACGAGCAGTACTTC	CASGWDRANSYEQYF
13	TRBV27	TRBJ1-1	-	-	TGTGCCAGCAGTTTGGAAGGGGGGGCTGAAGCTTTCTTT	CASSLEGGAEAFF
15	TRBV6-5	TRBJ2-7	-	-	TGTGCCAGCAGCCTTAGACCACAGGGATGGTACGAGCAGTACTTC	CASSLRPQGWYEQYF
15	TRBV13	TRBJ2-1	-	-	TGTGCCAGCAGCTTAAGTCCCAGCTCCTACAATGAGCAGTTCTTC	CASSLSPSSYNEQFF
16	TRBV2	TRBJ2-1	TRBD2	-	TGTGCCAGCAGTGACGTTCTAGCGGGTTACTACAATGAGCAGTTCTTC	CASSDVLAGYYNEQFF
15	TRBV5-4	TRBJ1-4	-	-	TGTGCCAGCAGCCATATGGGGGGGACGGATGAAAAACTGTTTTTT	CASSHMGGTDEKLFF
15	TRBV6-2/TRBV6-3	TRBJ1-2	TRBD1	-	TGTGCCAGCAGTGACGGGACAGGGATGCGGTATGGCTACACCTTC	CASSDGTGMRYGYTF
14	TRBV30	TRBJ1-6	-	-	TGTGCCTGGGGCTACGGGACACATAATTCACCCCTCCACTTT	CAWGYGTHNSPLHF
16	TRBV19	TRBJ1-1	TRBD1	once	TGTGCCAGTAAACCACCGGGACAGGTCTTGAACACTGAAGCTTTCTTT	CASKPPGQVLNTEAFF
15	TRBV9	TRBJ2-1	TRBD1	-	TGTGCCAGCAGCGTAGCCGGGACAGACTACAATGAGCAGTTCTTC	CASSVAGTDYNEQFF
15	TRBV14	TRBJ1-2	TRBD1	-	TGTGCCAGCAGTCCTGCCGGGACAGGGAGCTATGGCTACACCTTC	CASSPAGTGSYGYTF
16	TRBV4-3	TRBJ1-6	-	-	TGCGCCAGCAGCCAAGACCCAAGGGTTAGGGGTTCACCCCTCCACTTT	CASSQDPRVRGSPLHF
12	TRBV24-1	TRBJ2-7	TRBD1	-	TGTGCCACCTCGGACAGGGGTTACGAGCAGTACTTC	CATSDRGYEQYF
14	TRBV27	TRBJ1-4	-	-	TGTGCCAGCAGCCTAGTCCCAGCCGGCGAAAAACTGTTTTTT	CASSLVPAGEKLFF
13	TRBV27	TRBJ2-1	-	-	TGTGCCAGCAGTTTATCAGGGGGTAATGAGCAGTTCTTC	CASSLSGGNEQFF
14	TRBV4-3	TRBJ2-7	-	-	TGCGCCAGCAGCCAAGCACAGGGAGCCTACGAGCAGTACTTC	CASSQAQGAYEQYF
13	TRBV19	TRBJ1-4	-	-	TGTGCCAGTAGTATAGCTAGCGGAGGGAAACTGTTTTTT	CASSIASGGKLFF
15	TRBV7-9	TRBJ2-7	TRBD2	few	TGTGCCAGCAGCTTAGTCGGCGGGGGGAAGAACGAGCAGTACTTC	CASSLVGGGKNEQYF
14	TRBV19	TRBJ1-1	-	-	TGTGCCAGTAGTACTTATACAGGGAATGGGGAAGCTTTCTTT	CASSTYTGNGEAFF
15	TRBV7-2	TRBJ1-2	-	few	TGTGCCAGCAGCTTACGGTCCGGACAGAGCTATGGCTACACCTTC	CASSLRSGQSYGYTF
13	TRBV29-1	TRBJ1-4	-	-	TGCAGCGTTGAAAAGGGGGGGCAGGAAAAACTGTTTTTT	CSVEKGGQEKLFF
16	TRBV24-1	TRBJ2-5	-	-	TGTGCCACCAGTGATTCACAAATCTCGGGACAAGAGACCCAGTACTTC	CATSDSQISGQETQYF
15	TRBV5-1	TRBJ2-3	TRBD2	-	TGCGCCAGCAGCCCGGGAGGGTCAAGCACAGATACGCAGTATTTT	CASSPGGSSTDTQYF
16	TRBV6-2/TRBV6-3	TRBJ1-1	-	-	TGTGCCAGCAGTTACGAGCTGTCCCGGGGGAACACTGAAGCTTTCTTT	CASSYELSRGNTEAFF
14	TRBV9	TRBJ2-7	-	-	TGTGCCAGCAGCGTAGATGAGGGAGCGTACGAGCAGTACTTC	CASSVDEGAYEQYF
15	TRBV3-1/TRBV3-2	TRBJ2-1	-	-	TGTGCCAGCAGCCAAATTAGCGGAGATCACAATGAGCAGTTCTTC	CASSQISGDHNEQFF
15	TRBV29-1	TRBJ2-5	TRBD1	-	TGCAGCGTTGTCGCGGGACAGGGTATGGAAGAGACCCAGTACTTC	CSVVAGQGMEETQYF
12	TRBV19	TRBJ2-7	-	once	TGTGCCAGTAGTATGGGGGGTGACGAGCAGTACTTC	CASSMGGDEQYF
15	TRBV28	TRBJ2-7	TRBD2	-	TGTGCCAGCACCGTTCAGGCGGGAGGGCCCTACGAGCAGTACTTC	CASTVQAGGPYEQYF
14	TRBV19	TRBJ1-1	-	-	TGTGCCAGTAGTATAGACGGTACACAGGTAGAAGCTTTCTTT	CASSIDGTQVEAFF
17	TRBV4-3	TRBJ2-7	TRBD1	-	TGCGCCAGCAGCCAAGGGAGCCCGGGACAGGGACTCTACGAGCAGTACTTC	CASSQGSPGQGLYEQYF
13	TRBV11-3	TRBJ1-1	-	-	TGTGCCAGCAGCCCACGGGGAAAGGGTTATGCTTTCTTT	CASSPRGKGYAFF
18	TRBV7-6	TRBJ1-3	-	-	TGTGCCAGCAGCTTAAGTCTACGGGGGGCCCTCCCTGGAAACACCATATATTTT	CASSLSLRGALPGNTIYF
17	TRBV5-1	TRBJ2-3	TRBD2	-	TGCGCCAGCAGCCCTCCGACCGGAAGGGAGGGGACAGATACGCAGTATTTT	CASSPPTGREGTDTQYF
16	TRBV28	TRBJ1-1	TRBD1	-	TGTGCCAGCAGTTTATTCCGCAGGGGGATGAACACTGAAGCTTTCTTT	CASSLFRRGMNTEAFF
15	TRBV5-1	TRBJ2-1	TRBD2	-	TGCGCCAGCAGCTTGGGGCTAGCGGGAACGAATGAGCAGTTCTTC	CASSLGLAGTNEQFF
14	TRBV4-3	TRBJ1-1	-	many	TGCGCCAGCAGCCAAGAATCCCCGACAGCCGAAGCTTTCTTT	CASSQESPTAEAFF
15	TRBV30	TRBJ2-1	TRBD2	-	TGTGCCACCTCCGGGACTAACCGCCCCCTGAATGAGCAGTTCTTC	CATSGTNRPLNEQFF